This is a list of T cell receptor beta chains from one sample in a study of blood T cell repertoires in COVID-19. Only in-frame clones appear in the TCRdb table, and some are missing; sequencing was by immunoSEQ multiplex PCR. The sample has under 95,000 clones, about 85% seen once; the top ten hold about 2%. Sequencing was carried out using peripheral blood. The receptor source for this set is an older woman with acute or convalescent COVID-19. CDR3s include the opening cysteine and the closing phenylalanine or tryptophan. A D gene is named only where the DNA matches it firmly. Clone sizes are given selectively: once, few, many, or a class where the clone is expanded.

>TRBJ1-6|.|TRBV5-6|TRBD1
TGTGCCAGCAGCGGCCAGGGACAGGGGGCTCGGTCACCCCTCCACTTT
CASSGQGQGARSPLHF
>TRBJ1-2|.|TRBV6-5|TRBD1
TGTGCCAGCAGGGGGACAGGGTATAAAGATGGCTACACCTTC
CASRGTGYKDGYTF
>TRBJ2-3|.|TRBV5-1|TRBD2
TGCGCCAGCAGCTTCCTCCGGGGGGGCCGTGATACGCAGTATTTT
CASSFLRGGRDTQYF
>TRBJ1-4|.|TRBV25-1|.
TGTGCCAGCAGTGAACAGGGTCGAACTAATGAAAAACTGTTTTTT
CASSEQGRTNEKLFF
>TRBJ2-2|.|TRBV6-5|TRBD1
TGTGCCAGCAGTTTAGGGACAGGCCGGCTCGGGGAGCTGTTTTTT
CASSLGTGRLGELFF
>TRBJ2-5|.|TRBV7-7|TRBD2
TGTGCTAGCAGCCGCTTCGGGGGGAGGGTGGAGACCCAGTACTTC
CASSRFGGRVETQYF
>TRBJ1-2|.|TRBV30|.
TGTGCCTGGAGTAGACAGATCAATGGCTACACCTTC
CAWSRQINGYTF
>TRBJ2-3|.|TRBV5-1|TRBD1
TGCGCCAGCAGCCCAGGACAGGAAACAGATACGCAGTATTTT
CASSPGQETDTQYF
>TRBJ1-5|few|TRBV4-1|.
TGCGCCAGCAGCCAAGATTGGGGCAGAAATCAGCCCCAGCATTTT
CASSQDWGRNQPQHF
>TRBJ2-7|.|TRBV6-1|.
TGTGCCAGCAGTGAATATCGTGCCCAAGCGGAGCAGTACTTC
CASSEYRAQAEQYF
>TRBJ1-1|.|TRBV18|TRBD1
TGTGCCAGCTCACGGACAGGGGAGGACACTGAAGCTTTCTTT
CASSRTGEDTEAFF
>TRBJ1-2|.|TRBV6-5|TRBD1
TGTGCCAGCAGTTACGGGACAGGGGGCGGCGGCTACACCTTC
CASSYGTGGGGYTF
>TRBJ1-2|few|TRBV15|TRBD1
TGTGCCACCAGCAGAGATATTGGGACAGGGGGGGATGGCTACACCTTC
CATSRDIGTGGDGYTF
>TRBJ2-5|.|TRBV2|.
TGTGCCAGCAGGGATGGGGCCCAAGAGACCCAGTACTTC
CASRDGAQETQYF